The sequence of this TCR beta chain was determined in a study of T cells after yellow fever vaccination (dated by TCRdb to the late 2010s). In terms of the full investigation: Libraries from fractions with low cell numbers were prepared with the SMART-Seq v4 Ultra Low Input RNA kit. To track T-cell clones before and after primary and booster YFV17D yellow fever vaccination, bulk TCR alpha and beta repertoires were sequenced longitudinally. The cohort comprised two healthy male donors, one aged 18 to 30 and one aged 30 to 40 years. Blood samples were taken at several timepoints before and after primary and secondary immunization, and bulk PBMC replicates and cell subsets were isolated.

The listed sequencing device is Illumina NovaSeq 6000. TCR cDNA was synthesized by 5'RACE template switching, which introduced a universal primer site and unique molecular identifiers. cDNA synthesis was primed from both the TCR alpha and TCR beta constant segments. Two PCR steps were used to amplify libraries, with sample barcodes and sequencing adapters being added in the second step. Sequencing of libraries was performed on Illumina HiSeq 2500 (2x100 bp) or NovaSeq (2x150 bp). Processing in the source paper ran as follows. Reads were demultiplexed and collapsed into UMI consensus sequences with MIGEC, and V(D)J alignment was performed with MiXCR. Using edgeR on replicate PBMC samples, clonotypes were called vaccine-responding if FDR was below 0.01 and the log2 fold change was above 5 up to day 15. CD4 or CD8 identity was assigned to each bulk clonotype according to whether the clonotype was present at higher abundance in the sequenced CD4 repertoire or the sequenced CD8 repertoire. TCRdb took the public reads, trimmed them with fastp at Q25, ran MiXCR for clone calling and kept in-frame beta chains. Rows with a matching CDR3 protein are joined into one entry that keeps the most common DNA and genes. The V and J calls come from TCRdb's annotation, not from the publication. The sample table shows about 310,000 distinct CDR3 sequences, and roughly 3.5% are seen once. Around 22% of the sample goes to the ten largest clones.

The paper's findings and limits, for the study overall: Because abundant contaminating clonotypes from the bulk population could be contained in FACS-sorted repertoires, computational filtering was required. Compared with the primary T-cell response, the secondary T-cell response was faster but weaker, reaching its peak on day 5 rather than on day 15. Because the study included only a couple of donors, the extent to which the findings can be generalized is limited. A small fraction of clonotypes appeared in both the CD4 and CD8 compartments, likely as a result of convergent recombination. After the booster, most of the clones that had expanded following primary vaccination were detected again (roughly 97% of CD4 and more than 85% of CD8), which suggests that memory was broadly maintained.

The CDR3, from cysteine to phenylalanine, totals 13 residues. Only the CDR3 part of the read is kept: 39 bases, read in frame from the first base. CDR1 SGHRS and CDR2 YFSETQ are derived from the germline V gene. Deletion took 6 bases off V and 4 bases off J, with a span of 13 bases between the germline ends. Reading the label with the study, this specimen's treatment or condition is: live attenuated yellow fever vaccine strain. At each blood-draw timepoint, two biological replicates of bulk PBMCs were obtained. A standard Ficoll-Paque protocol was used to isolate PBMCs from peripheral blood. TriZol was used to extract RNA from bulk PBMCs, from CD4 and CD8 fractions, and from dextramer-positive and dextramer-negative fractions. This clonotype was seen many times. Its antigen has not been determined. No much larger clone exists at a distance of one base, and base qualities are not known.

Sequenced material: PBMCs, taken on the day of the yellow fever booster vaccination. The sequence joins TRBV5-1 to TRBJ2-5, and perhaps TRBD1 as D gene, on 8 matching bases. The TCR originated in a man aged 18 to 30 who received the YFV17D yellow fever vaccine. The CDR3 is CASKGGTGETQYF. The DNA is TGCGCCAGCAAGGGAGGGACAGGAGAGACCCAGTACTTC.